This T cell receptor (beta chain) came from a study of patients and donors after allogeneic stem cell transplantation. Trimming took off 5 bases at V and 8 bases at J, with 12 bases between the two ends. Germline lookup yields CDR1 SSHAT and CDR2 FNYEAQ (reference sequence). CDR3 size: 12 residues. One entry per CDR3 protein, called by TCRdb with MiXCR from the RT-PCR reads. The table records 65,000 to 80,000 distinct CDR3 sequences, about 25% of them present only once. The sequence was collected from a human donor who was either an allogeneic HSCT recipient or a stem cell or donor lymphocyte infusion donor (not recorded which). It is not recorded whose cells these are; they may come from a transplant donor. The source material was blood, either unsorted or a sorted T cell fraction (not recorded which). The gene calls are TRBV7-7 and TRBJ1-1; D is uncertain. The CDR3 DNA follows: TGTGCCAGCAGCCCCGGTGGTCCCGAAGCTTTCTTT. This translates into CASSPGGPEAFF.